Presented here are 18 T cell receptor beta chains from one specimen sequenced in a study of blood T cell repertoires in COVID-19. Sequencing was performed with immunoSEQ multiplex PCR; in TCRdb, only in-frame clones are kept and a portion is missing. Found here are around 130,000 clones, around nine tenths of them singletons; the top ten hold more than 2%. Sequenced sample: peripheral blood. The receptor set was obtained from a woman in her fifties or sixties with acute or convalescent COVID-19.

The rearrangement links TRBV27 to TRBJ2-1; 8 bases are a match to TRBD2. The V gene's germline CDR1 is MNHEY and CDR2 SMNVEV (reference sequence). The trim removed 5 bases at V and 10 bases at J, leaving 13 bases unmatched. The CDR3 consists of 15 residues. CDR3 amino acids: CASSPRVAGSGEQFF. In DNA form, the CDR3 reads TGTGCCAGCAGTCCAAGAGTAGCGGGGAGCGGGGAGCAGTTCTTC.

The gene calls are TRBV5-1 and TRBJ2-3; maybe TRBD1 (6 bases). V lost 2 bases to trimming and J lost 4 bases, with 11 bases between them. The CDR3 is 14 residues long. Germline lookup yields CDR1 SGHRS and CDR2 YFSETQ. Here the CDR3 DNA reads TGCGCCAGCAGCTTCAAGACAGGCCCAGATACGCAGTATTTT. Its protein product is CASSFKTGPDTQYF.

The chain joins TRBV5-5 to TRBJ1-5; no clear D. Trimming took off 2 bases at V and 3 bases at J, with 9 bases between the two ends. The length of the CDR3 is 14 residues. Germline CDR1 and CDR2: SGHKS and YYEKEE (reference sequence). The DNA of the CDR3 is TGTGCCAGCAGCTTTAACAGCCTCAATCAGCCCCAGCATTTT. Its protein product is CASSFNSLNQPQHF.

This sequence joins TRBV24-1 and TRBJ2-1; 14 bases are a match to TRBD2. The germline gives CDR1 KGHDR, CDR2 SFDVKD. With 4 bases clipped from V and 8 bases from J, the junction kept 6 bases outside the gene matches. This CDR3 is 16 amino acids long. In DNA, the CDR3 is TGTGCCACCAGTGACCTGGGACTAGCGGGAGTCTATGAGCAGTTCTTC. Protein sequence: CATSDLGLAGVYEQFF.

The chain uses TRBV27 and TRBJ2-1; weak D call: TRBD2 (6 bases). Germline V gives CDR1 MNHEY, CDR2 SMNVEV (reference sequence). V was shortened by 7 bases and J by 4 bases, with 17 bases between the two germline ends. There are 15 residues in the CDR3. The DNA for the CDR3 is TGTGCCAGCACTCAGAGGGAGGCCCATTACAATGAGCAGTTCTTC. Its translation: CASTQREAHYNEQFF.

The V gene is TRBV30, the J gene TRBJ1-5; unclear D gene. Germline lookup yields CDR1 GTSNPN and CDR2 SVGIG (reference sequence). CDR3 length: 12 amino acids. The germline V and J ends were trimmed by 2 bases and 6 bases, with 8 bases remaining between them. The CDR3 spells CAWSQASQPQHF. The CDR3 bases are TGTGCCTGGAGTCAGGCCTCTCAGCCCCAGCATTTT.

The chain combines TRBV3-1 (or the pseudogene TRBV3-2) with TRBJ2-7, with 12 bases aligning to TRBD2. The trim removed 0 bases at V and 5 bases at J, leaving 5 bases unmatched. The CDR3 extends over 16 amino acids. Germline CDR1 and CDR2: LGHDT and YNNKEL (reference sequence). CDR3 nucleotide sequence: TGTGCCAGCAGCCAAGAACCTAGCGGGAGGGCCGACGAGCAGTACTTC. This gives the protein CASSQEPSGRADEQYF.

The chain links TRBV7-3 to TRBJ1-4; D gene unclear. V dropped 6 bases and J dropped 4 bases, with 9 bases sitting between them. Per germline, CDR1 SGHTA and CDR2 FQGTGA. CDR3 length: 13 residues. In DNA, the CDR3 is TGTGCCAGCAGTTCCTCGTATAATGAAAAACTGTTTTTT. It yields the protein CASSSSYNEKLFF.

The V call is TRBV6-5, the J call TRBJ2-7; TRBD2 aligns across 7 bases. V lost 1 base and J lost 6; bases outside the gene matches: 12. The CDR3 is made up of 16 amino acids. Germline V CDR1 and CDR2: MNHEY, SVGAGI. CDR3 DNA sequence: TGTGCCAGCAGTTACTATGCGTTGCAGGGAGGGGTCGAGCAGTACTTC. The encoded protein is CASSYYALQGGVEQYF.

This clone was seen once. This chain joins TRBV7-2 and TRBJ2-3; tentatively, D is TRBD2 (5 bases). The germline CDR1 and CDR2 sequences are SGHTA and FQGNSA. CDR3 size: 14 residues. V lost 4 bases to trimming and J lost 8 bases, with 16 bases between them. The chain's CDR3 is CASSSTRGKATQYF. CDR3 nucleotide sequence: TGTGCCAGCAGCTCCACTCGGGGTAAAGCTACGCAGTATTTT.

This chain links TRBV11-2 with TRBJ1-2, with 8 bases that match TRBD1. This CDR3 has 13 residues. The germline gives CDR1 SGHAT, CDR2 FQNNGV. Germline trimming cut 1 base from V and 7 bases from J; bases unmatched to any gene: 2. CDR3 DNA sequence: TGTGCCAGCAGCTTAGGGACAGGGACTGGCTACACCTTC. Protein product: CASSLGTGTGYTF.

V gene TRBV6-6 combines with J gene TRBJ1-2; perhaps TRBD1 as D (6 bases). This CDR3 contains 11 residues. V was pared by 6 bases and J by 8 bases, with 10 bases between. The germline V gene encodes CDR1 MNHNY and CDR2 SVGAGI (reference sequence). The CDR3 reads CASRLQGGYTF. CDR3 sequence (DNA): TGTGCCAGCAGGTTACAGGGCGGCTACACCTTC.

The chain is built from TRBV10-3 and TRBJ1-1; no firm D call. Germline values: CDR1 ENHRY, CDR2 SYGVKD. This CDR3 contains 12 residues. Trimming stripped 0 bases from V and 6 bases from J, with 5 bases between. CDR3 nucleotides: TGTGCCATCAGTGAGTCCAGATCTGAAGCTTTCTTT. Protein product: CAISESRSEAFF.

V is TRBV18 and J is TRBJ2-1; D is possibly TRBD1 (5 bases). Germline V CDR1 and CDR2: KGHSH, LQKENI. The CDR3 spans 14 residues. Trimming stripped 4 bases from V and 3 bases from J, with 10 bases between. CDR3 in DNA: TGTGCCAGCTCACTTGGGGCGGTCTACAATGAGCAGTTCTTC. Its protein product is CASSLGAVYNEQFF.

The chain links TRBV28 to TRBJ1-1; D ambiguous. Trimming took off 2 bases at V and 1 base at J, with 5 bases between the two ends. CDR1 is MDHEN, CDR2 SYDVKM, per germline. The CDR3 is 13 amino acids. The CDR3: CASSLIQNTEAFF. The DNA of the CDR3 is TGTGCCAGCAGTTTAATCCAGAACACTGAAGCTTTCTTT.

The V call is TRBV18, the J call TRBJ1-1; 9 bases line up with TRBD1. The CDR3 sequence is 16 residues long. V was pared by 3 bases and J by 4 bases, with 9 bases of the junction left unmatched. In germline, CDR1 is KGHSH, CDR2 LQKENI. The CDR3 region has the DNA TGTGCCAGCTCACCTGCGACAGGGGGACGGGGCACTGAAGCTTTCTTT. Amino acid sequence: CASSPATGGRGTEAFF.

The gene calls are TRBV25-1 and TRBJ2-6; no reliable D call. V was cut by 4 bases and J by 0 bases, with 13 bases left in between. The CDR3 runs 17 residues. Germline lookup yields CDR1 MGHDK and CDR2 SYGVNS. The CDR3 sequence is CASSGAPSSSGANVLTF. CDR3 DNA sequence: TGTGCCAGCAGTGGTGCGCCTTCGAGCTCTGGGGCCAACGTCCTGACTTTC.

The chain uses TRBV7-7 and TRBJ2-2; 8 positions agree with TRBD1. Looked up from germline, CDR1 is SSHAT and CDR2 is FNYEAQ (reference sequence). The CDR3 contains 15 residues. The trim removed 5 bases at V and 4 bases at J, leaving 6 bases unmatched. This CDR3 is CASSHGQGGTGELFF. The CDR3 DNA follows: TGTGCCAGCAGCCATGGACAGGGAGGCACCGGGGAGCTGTTTTTT.